This TCR beta chain originates from a study of blood T cells in healthy people across ages. The germline V gene encodes CDR1 LNHDA and CDR2 SQIVND (reference sequence). The CDR3 is made up of 11 amino acids. This clonotype was observed a single time. PBMCs were isolated at a quantity of at least 6.5 million per sample. A sample-barcoded 5' primer and a J-beta primer mix were used in a second PCR of roughly 7 to 11 cycles. Each cDNA molecule was tagged by a template-switch adaptor that had 12 random nucleotides. A single record per CDR3 protein comes from TCRdb applying MiXCR to the 5' RACE reads. This table has 870,000 or so distinct CDR3 sequences, less than 35% appearing once.

The specimen was blood. V and J are TRBV19 and TRBJ2-5; unclear D gene. The J call could be wrong; TRBJ2-7 is a better fit for the DNA end. The receptor was derived from a woman aged 80 or over in good health. The CDR3 region is CASTDSGEQYF. The CDR3 DNA reads TGTGCCAGCACCGACTCGGGCGAGCAGTACTTC.